Presented here are 14 T cell receptor beta chains from one specimen sequenced in a study of blood T cell repertoires in COVID-19. TCRdb's table, derived via immunoSEQ multiplex PCR, lists solely in-frame clones and lacks some. The table lists more than 300,000 clones, roughly 90% of them singletons. Sample: peripheral blood. The receptors here all came from a young man who had recovered from COVID-19.

The chain employs TRBV7-2 and TRBJ2-5, with TRBD2 as a possible D gene (6 bases). The ends were cut back, 5 bases at V and 4 bases at J, with 11 bases in the middle. The CDR3 is 13 amino acids. CDR1 and CDR2 from the germline V gene are SGHTA and FQGNSA. The CDR3 coding sequence is TGTGCCAGCAGCCTAGGGACTGGAGAGACCCAGTACTTC. Its translation: CASSLGTGETQYF.

This rearrangement joins TRBV29-1 to TRBJ1-1; TRBD1 matches 7 bases. Trimming cost V 6 bases and J 1 base; bases outside gene matches: 2. Germline values: CDR1 SQVTM, CDR2 ANQGSEA. The CDR3 contains 12 residues. In nucleotides, the CDR3 is TGCAGCGTCACAGGGGCGAACACTGAAGCTTTCTTT. This sequence encodes CSVTGANTEAFF.

This rearrangement joins TRBV4-2 to TRBJ1-1, with D possibly being TRBD1 (5 bases). This CDR3 has 15 residues. Germline V gene data show CDR1 as LGHNA and CDR2 as YNFKEQ. Deletions cut 6 bases from V and 7 bases from J, with 21 bases between. The CDR3 sequence: CASSRSGTGGIEAFF. In DNA, the CDR3 is TGTGCCAGCAGTCGCTCCGGGACGGGGGGGATTGAAGCTTTCTTT.

This rearrangement joins TRBV7-2 to TRBJ1-3; D is perhaps TRBD1 (6 bases). CDR3 length: 15 residues. Germline lookup yields CDR1 SGHTA and CDR2 FQGNSA. Trimming removed 4 bases from V and 3 bases from J, with 13 bases in between. In DNA, the CDR3 is TGTGCCAGCAGCTATGGACAGTTTTATGGAAACACCATATATTTT. As protein: CASSYGQFYGNTIYF.

This sequence joins TRBV6-5 and TRBJ1-2; 8 bases line up with TRBD1. CDR1 is MNHEY, CDR2 SVGAGI, per germline. The CDR3 length is 13 residues. Trimming cost V 7 bases and J 0 bases; bases outside gene matches: 1. The CDR3 coding sequence is TGTGCCAGCACAGGGGGCACTAACTATGGCTACACCTTC. Protein product: CASTGGTNYGYTF.

The V and J genes are TRBV20-1 and TRBJ1-2; TRBD1 matches at 8 bases. Trimming removed 3 bases from V and 5 bases from J; junction bases left unmatched: 11. Germline CDR1 and CDR2: DFQATT and SNEGSKA (reference sequence). This CDR3 contains 15 residues. The CDR3, as DNA: TGCAGTGCTAGTATCCCGGGACAGGAGAAATATGGCTACACCTTC. Protein product: CSASIPGQEKYGYTF.

The sample holds one count of this clone. The V gene is TRBV7-8, the J gene TRBJ1-6; 12 nucleotides agree with TRBD1. The V and J ends lost 2 bases and 10 bases, in that order; junction bases with no gene match: 15. The CDR3 is made up of 19 amino acids. Per the germline V gene, CDR1 is SGHVS and CDR2 is FQNEAQ. CDR3 nucleotide sequence: TGTGCCAGCAGCTTACGGGCTTACGAGGGACAGGGGGCTAGGTCACCCCTCCACTTT. It encodes CASSLRAYEGQGARSPLHF.

This chain connects TRBV11-2 to TRBJ2-5, with D tentatively TRBD2 (6 bases). V was cut by 5 bases and J by 2 bases, with 15 bases left in between. Looked up from germline, CDR1 is SGHAT and CDR2 is FQNNGV. CDR3 length equals 15 residues. CDR3 in DNA: TGTGCCAGCAGCCCAAGGGACTGGAGACAAGAGACCCAGTACTTC. This codes for CASSPRDWRQETQYF.

V gene TRBV10-3 combines with J gene TRBJ2-1; 10 bases align to TRBD2. This CDR3 comprises 19 residues. Trimming removed 2 bases from V and 0 bases from J; junction bases left unmatched: 10. The germline CDR1 and CDR2 sequences are ENHRY and SYGVKD. The CDR3 DNA follows: TGTGCCATCAGTGAGGGGGTCTGGACTAGCGGAGGCTCCTACAATGAGCAGTTCTTC. Amino acid sequence: CAISEGVWTSGGSYNEQFF.

The chain has TRBV6-1 and TRBJ1-4; possible D gene TRBD1, 6 bases. Germline V gene sequence: CDR1 MNHNS, CDR2 SASEGT. This CDR3 comprises 16 residues. V was pared by 4 bases and J by 8 bases, with 20 bases between. CDR3 loop: CASSGSSQQGREKLFF. The CDR3 nucleotides read TGTGCCAGCAGTGGAAGCTCCCAACAGGGTAGAGAAAAACTGTTTTTT.

A note on this clone: At the DNA level, this CDR3 is encoded by other sequences in the same sample as well. The gene calls are TRBV18 and TRBJ2-1; 11 positions agree with TRBD2. CDR3 length equals 14 residues. Trimming at V came to 6 bases and at J to 5 bases, leaving 3 bases not matched to a gene. CDR1 is KGHSH and CDR2 is LQKENI in the germline V gene. The CDR3 loop reads CASSPGLADNEQFF. The CDR3 DNA reads as TGTGCCAGCTCCCCGGGACTAGCGGACAATGAGCAGTTCTTC.

The rearrangement links TRBV4-2 to TRBJ2-7, with 12 bases fitting TRBD2. From germline, CDR1 is LGHNA and CDR2 YNFKEQ. The junction had 14 bases not matched to a gene; V was cut back by 0 bases and J by 2 bases. This CDR3 is 20 amino acids long. This CDR3 is CASSQDPGLAGGSGAYEQYF. The CDR3 DNA reads TGTGCCAGCAGCCAAGATCCCGGCCTAGCGGGAGGGAGTGGGGCCTACGAGCAGTACTTC.

V is TRBV7-9 and J is TRBJ2-1; 7 bases are a match to TRBD1. The CDR3 has 12 amino acids. Germline-derived CDR1 and CDR2 are SEHNR and FQNEAQ (reference sequence). V gave up 6 bases and J gave up 13 bases; unmatched junction bases: 9. CDR3 in amino acids: CASRRDSGSQFF. CDR3 nucleotide sequence: TGTGCCAGCAGACGGGACAGCGGATCTCAGTTCTTC.

This clone was counted a few times. The chain has TRBV7-9 and TRBJ1-3; D gene ambiguous. The germline gives CDR1 SEHNR, CDR2 FQNEAQ (reference sequence). This CDR3 has 14 amino acids. Between the trimmed V and J ends, which lost 2 bases and 3 bases, there was a span of 8 bases. The DNA of the CDR3 is TGTGCCAGCAGCTTACTCTCTTTTGGAAACACCATATATTTT. Its translation: CASSLLSFGNTIYF.